Sequencing of this T cell receptor beta chain was carried out in a study of immune reconstitution after stem cell transplant in scleroderma. A single record per CDR3 protein comes from TCRdb applying MiXCR to the RT-PCR reads. The sample lists around 5,600 distinct CDR3 sequences; 6.5% to 10% were seen once. The CDR3 runs 14 residues. With 3 bases removed from V and 2 bases from J, the gap between germline ends came to 8 bases. Germline loops: CDR1 LNHDA, CDR2 SQIVND (reference sequence). This sequence joins TRBV19 and TRBJ2-4; D not certain. This clonotype originated in a male donor with systemic sclerosis. The specimen was taken before or after autologous hematopoietic stem cell transplantation (not recorded which). CDR3 loop: CASSIAGPKNIQYF. CDR3 DNA sequence: TGTGCCAGTAGTATCGCAGGTCCCAAAAACATTCAGTACTTC.